This entry is about one T cell receptor (beta chain). A quantity of roughly 0.5 to 1 ug RNA underwent reverse transcription using random hexamers. In TCRdb, the immunoSEQ multiplex PCR reads were re-called with MiXCR into one record per CDR3 protein. The sample lists approximately 150,000 distinct CDR3 sequences, 90% to 95% seen once, with roughly 0.08% in the top ten. The sample is drawn from a study of CD8 T cells in Susac syndrome. Germline values: CDR1 SEHNR, CDR2 FQNEAQ (reference sequence). The V end lost 5 bases, the J end lost 0 bases, and 11 bases lay between the germline ends. CDR3 length: 15 amino acids.

This chain uses TRBV7-9 with TRBJ1-3; D may be TRBD1 (6 bases). The sequence was collected from a human donor in good health. Source material: CD4+ T cells from PBMCs. CDR3 DNA: TGTGCCAGCAGCAGTCAGGGGATCTCTGGAAACACCATATATTTT. Translating it yields CASSSQGISGNTIYF.